These 10 T cell receptor beta chains originate from one sample sequenced in a study of cytomegalovirus exposure and HLA in healthy donors. PCR involved 60 Vbeta and 13 Jbeta primers. Data came from immunoSEQ multiplex PCR; TCRdb stores just in-frame clones and leaves some out. The sample has about 160,000 clones, approximately 80% seen once; the top ten hold about 2.6%. Material: PBMCs. Source of these receptors: a woman aged 40 to 55 in good health and CMV-seropositive.

This chain connects TRBV7-8 to TRBJ1-4; D is uncertain. V lost 1 base to trimming and J lost 8 bases, with 17 bases between them. Germline CDR1 is SGHVS and CDR2 is FQNEAQ. This CDR3 is 16 amino acids long. The CDR3 protein is CASSLEVEGAGEKLFF. The CDR3 DNA reads as TGTGCCAGCAGCTTAGAGGTGGAGGGAGCGGGCGAAAAACTGTTTTTT.

The chain employs TRBV5-4 and TRBJ1-6, with a possible D match to TRBD1 (6 bases). Germline CDR1 reads SGHNT; CDR2 reads YYREEE (reference sequence). The V gene lost 0 bases and the J gene lost 2 bases, with 9 bases spanning the gap. The CDR3 loop spans 16 amino acids. The CDR3 nucleotides are TGTGCCAGCAGCTTGGACAGGGTCACCTATAATTCACCCCTCCACTTT. Residues: CASSLDRVTYNSPLHF.

This rearrangement joins TRBV5-1 to TRBJ2-4; TRBD2 is a possible D gene (6 bases). Germline assignment: CDR1 SGHRS and CDR2 YFSETQ. This CDR3 has 15 amino acids. V lost 0 bases and J lost 5, with 12 bases in between. CDR3 nucleotide sequence: TGCGCCAGCAGCTTGGCCGGGACTCCTCAAAACATTCAGTACTTC. Its protein product is CASSLAGTPQNIQYF.

The chain employs TRBV30 and TRBJ2-5; 15 nucleotides line up with TRBD2. J was trimmed by 11 bases and V by 4 bases; bases with no gene match: 11. CDR1 is GTSNPN and CDR2 is SVGIG in the germline V gene (reference sequence). CDR3 length: 15 residues. The CDR3 region is CAWTPGLAGGPMQYF. CDR3 nucleotides: TGTGCCTGGACCCCAGGACTAGCGGGAGGGCCAATGCAGTACTTC.

This clone was found once. The V gene is TRBV29-1, the J gene TRBJ2-7; 12 nucleotides line up with TRBD2. Germline V gene lookup returns CDR1 SQVTM and CDR2 ANQGSEA. The CDR3 has 16 amino acids. Losses at the gene ends were 0 bases for V and 9 bases for J; bases not matched to a gene: 12. The CDR3 coding sequence is TGCAGCGTTGAAGATGGGAGACTAGCGGGAGATTCCCGGCAGTACTTC. Encoded protein: CSVEDGRLAGDSRQYF.

The sample holds one count of this clone. The chain has TRBV7-2 and TRBJ2-7; D is possibly TRBD1 (5 bases). Germline V CDR1 and CDR2: SGHTA, FQGNSA. Trimming removed 3 bases from V and 2 bases from J, with 8 bases in between. The CDR3 is 13 residues long. The CDR3 loop is CASSFRQTYEQYF. DNA for the CDR3: TGTGCCAGCAGCTTTCGACAGACCTACGAGCAGTACTTC.

The chain has TRBV9 and TRBJ2-1, with TRBD1 matching over 7 bases. This CDR3 is built from 14 residues. The V gene end was trimmed by 3 bases and the J gene end by 2 bases; junction bases not matched to a gene: 2. Germline assignment: CDR1 SGDLS and CDR2 YYNGEE. Written as DNA, the CDR3 is TGTGCCAGCAGCGGTCAGGGGGCCTACAATGAGCAGTTCTTC. It yields the protein CASSGQGAYNEQFF.

The V gene is TRBV25-1, the J gene TRBJ2-5; 12 bases agree with TRBD2. From germline, CDR1 is MGHDK and CDR2 SYGVNS. The CDR3 runs 15 residues. Trimming at V came to 3 bases and at J to 4 bases, leaving 3 bases not matched to a gene. The CDR3 sequence is CASSDLAGGGETQYF. CDR3 in DNA: TGTGCCAGCAGTGATCTAGCGGGAGGGGGAGAGACCCAGTACTTC.

The chain recombines TRBV10-2 with TRBJ2-3; 7 positions agree with TRBD2. There are 14 residues in the CDR3. J lost 10 bases, V lost 9 bases, and 16 bases had no gene match. Germline CDR1 is WSHSY and CDR2 is SAAADI. The DNA for the CDR3 is TGCGCCAGTACGCGGGCGCTAGCGGAAGGAGCGCAGTATTTT. Protein sequence: CASTRALAEGAQYF.

The V call is TRBV25-1, the J call TRBJ2-3; TRBD1 might be the D (6 bases). This CDR3 is built from 16 residues. Trimming took 4 bases from V and 0 from J, leaving 14 bases between them. Germline CDR1 MGHDK, CDR2 SYGVNS. The DNA for the CDR3 is TGTGCCAGCAGTGCAATACAGGGAACTAGCACAGATACGCAGTATTTT. Its translation: CASSAIQGTSTDTQYF.